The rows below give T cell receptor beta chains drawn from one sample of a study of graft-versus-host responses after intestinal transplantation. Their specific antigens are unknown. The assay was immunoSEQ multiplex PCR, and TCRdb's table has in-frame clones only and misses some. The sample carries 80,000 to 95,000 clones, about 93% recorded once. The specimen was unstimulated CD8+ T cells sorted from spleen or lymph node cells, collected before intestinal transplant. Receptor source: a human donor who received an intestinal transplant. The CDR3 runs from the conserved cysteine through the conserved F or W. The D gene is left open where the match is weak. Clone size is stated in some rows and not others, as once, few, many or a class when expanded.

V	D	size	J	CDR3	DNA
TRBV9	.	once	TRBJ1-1	CASSVASLAGPAEAFF	TGTGCCAGCAGCGTAGCTTCCCTGGCAGGGCCGGCTGAAGCTTTCTTT
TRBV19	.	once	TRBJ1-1	CASSIGGYTEAFF	TGTGCCAGTAGTATAGGTGGCTACACTGAAGCTTTCTTT
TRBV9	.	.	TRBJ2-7	CASSVGGGGAREQYF	TGTGCCAGCAGCGTAGGCGGTGGGGGGGCCCGCGAGCAGTACTTC
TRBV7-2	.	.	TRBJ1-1	CASSLEVRNTEAFF	TGTGCCAGCAGCTTAGAAGTGAGGAACACTGAAGCTTTCTTT
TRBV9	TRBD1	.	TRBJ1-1	CASSPRTGGNTEAFF	TGTGCCAGCAGCCCCCGGACAGGGGGGAACACTGAAGCTTTCTTT
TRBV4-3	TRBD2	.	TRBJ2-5	CASSPRTSGVETQYF	TGCGCCAGCAGCCCAAGGACTAGCGGGGTAGAGACCCAGTACTTC
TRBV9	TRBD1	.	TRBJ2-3	CASSVGGGAKDTQYF	TGTGCCAGCAGCGTAGGAGGGGGCGCAAAAGATACGCAGTATTTT
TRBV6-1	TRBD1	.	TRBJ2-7	CASWEPGTDYEQYF	TGTGCCAGCTGGGAGCCCGGGACAGACTACGAGCAGTACTTC
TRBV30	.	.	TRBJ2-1	CAWSVRGSGAYNEQFF	TGTGCCTGGAGCGTTAGGGGTTCGGGGGCCTACAATGAGCAGTTCTTC
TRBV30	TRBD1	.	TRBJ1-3	CAWSVGQGTGFFSGNTIYF	TGTGCCTGGAGTGTAGGGCAGGGGACAGGGTTCTTTTCTGGAAACACCATATATTTT
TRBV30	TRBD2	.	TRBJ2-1	CAWSSRLAGGPSSYNEQFF	TGTGCCTGGAGTAGCCGACTAGCGGGGGGCCCCAGCTCCTACAATGAGCAGTTCTTC
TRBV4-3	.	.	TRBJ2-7	CASSLRGGDPEQYF	TGCGCCAGCAGCCTCCGCGGAGGGGATCCCGAGCAGTACTTC
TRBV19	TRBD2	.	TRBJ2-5	CASSIGQTGLAGGETQYF	TGTGCCAGTAGTATAGGACAGACGGGACTAGCGGGGGGGGAGACCCAGTACTTC
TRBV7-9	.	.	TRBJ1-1	CASSPDGNWDEAFF	TGTGCCAGCAGCCCAGACGGGAATTGGGATGAAGCTTTCTTT
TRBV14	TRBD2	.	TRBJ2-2	CASSRLLAGGPAGELFF	TGTGCCAGCAGCCGCCTACTAGCGGGGGGCCCGGCCGGGGAGCTGTTTTTT
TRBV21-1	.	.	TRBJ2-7	CASSKSPPQRDYSIRAYEQYF	TGTGCCAGCAGCAAGAGTCCCCCCCAGAGGGACTACAGCATCAGAGCCTACGAGCAGTACTTC
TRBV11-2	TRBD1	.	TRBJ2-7	CASSLVRGSIYKQYF	TGTGCCAGCAGCTTAGTCAGGGGGAGTATCTACAAGCAGTACTTC
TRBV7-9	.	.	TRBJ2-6	CASSRNRDAAPGANVLTF	TGTGCCAGCAGCCGAAACAGGGACGCTGCTCCGGGGGCCAACGTCCTGACTTTC
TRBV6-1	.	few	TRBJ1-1	CASSEWQGSEAFF	TGTGCCAGCAGTGAATGGCAGGGGTCTGAAGCTTTCTTT
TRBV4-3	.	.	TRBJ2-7	CASSQRSTSYEQYF	TGCGCCAGCAGCCAACGATCTACTTCCTACGAGCAGTACTTC
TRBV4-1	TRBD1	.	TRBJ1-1	CASSWGQGENTEAFF	TGCGCCAGCAGCTGGGGACAGGGGGAGAACACTGAAGCTTTCTTT
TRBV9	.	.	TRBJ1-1	CASSVGGRDTEAFF	TGTGCCAGCAGCGTGGGAGGGAGGGACACTGAAGCTTTCTTT
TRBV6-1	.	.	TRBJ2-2	CASSERSPGQLLRGAGELFF	TGTGCCAGCAGTGAACGGTCCCCGGGACAGTTGTTAAGGGGGGCCGGGGAGCTGTTTTTT
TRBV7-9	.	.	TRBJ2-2	CASSSQEGAGELFF	TGTGCCAGCAGTTCGCAGGAAGGCGCCGGGGAGCTGTTTTTT
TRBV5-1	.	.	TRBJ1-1	CASSLARGLTEAFF	TGCGCCAGCAGCTTGGCAAGGGGTTTGACTGAAGCTTTCTTT
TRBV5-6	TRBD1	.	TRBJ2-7	CASSWDRGSYEQYF	TGTGCCAGCAGCTGGGACAGGGGCTCCTACGAGCAGTACTTC
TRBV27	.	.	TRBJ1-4	CASSYRVNEKLFF	TGTGCCAGCAGTTACAGGGTTAATGAAAAACTGTTTTTT
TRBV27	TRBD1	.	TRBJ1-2	CASSLQGGTGFNGYTF	TGTGCCAGCAGTTTACAGGGTGGGACAGGGTTTAATGGCTACACCTTC
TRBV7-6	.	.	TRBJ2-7	CASSQDAWYEQYF	TGTGCCAGCAGCCAGGATGCATGGTACGAGCAGTACTTC
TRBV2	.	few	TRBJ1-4	CASSRGASDEKLFF	TGTGCCAGCAGTCGGGGGGCCTCTGATGAAAAACTGTTTTTT
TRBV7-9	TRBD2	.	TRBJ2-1	CASSDPRGGGYNEQFF	TGTGCCAGCAGCGACCCTCGGGGGGGAGGCTACAATGAGCAGTTCTTC
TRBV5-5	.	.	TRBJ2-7	CASSTPHRAYEQYF	TGTGCCAGCAGCACGCCACACAGGGCCTACGAGCAGTACTTC
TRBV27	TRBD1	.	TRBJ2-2	CASTWTGGSFGELFF	TGTGCCAGCACCTGGACAGGGGGCAGTTTTGGGGAGCTGTTTTTT
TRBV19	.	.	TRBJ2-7	CASSISAGTYEQYF	TGTGCCAGTAGTATTAGTGCGGGGACCTACGAGCAGTACTTC
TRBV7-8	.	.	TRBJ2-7	CASTFLDEAREQYF	TGTGCCAGCACCTTCCTGGATGAGGCGCGTGAGCAGTACTTC
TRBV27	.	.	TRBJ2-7	CASRSYTAYEQYF	TGTGCCAGCAGGTCTTACACCGCCTACGAGCAGTACTTC
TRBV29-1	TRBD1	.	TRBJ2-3	CSVDAGGGTDTQYF	TGCAGCGTTGACGCAGGGGGCGGCACAGATACGCAGTATTTT
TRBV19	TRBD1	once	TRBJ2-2	CASTPGTGDNTGELFF	TGTGCCAGTACCCCCGGGACAGGGGATAACACCGGGGAGCTGTTTTTT
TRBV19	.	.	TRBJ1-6	CASSIDQGSNSPLHF	TGTGCCAGTAGTATAGATCAGGGTAGCAATTCACCCCTCCACTTT
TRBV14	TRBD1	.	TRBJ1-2	CASSQKMGTGFYGYTF	TGTGCCAGCAGCCAAAAAATGGGGACAGGTTTCTATGGCTACACCTTC
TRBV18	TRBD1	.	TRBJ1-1	CASSAWTRQGNTEAFF	TGTGCCAGCTCAGCCTGGACGCGACAGGGGAACACTGAAGCTTTCTTT
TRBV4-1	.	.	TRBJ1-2	CASSQGTAYGYTF	TGCGCCAGCAGCCAAGGGACAGCCTATGGCTACACCTTC
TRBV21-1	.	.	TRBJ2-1	CASSKRDNSYNEQFF	TGCGCCAGCAGCAAAAGGGACAACTCCTACAATGAGCAGTTCTTC
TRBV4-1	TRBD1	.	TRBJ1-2	CASSRPPRDRVFSTGYTF	TGCGCCAGCAGCCGCCCACCCCGGGACAGGGTTTTTTCCACTGGCTACACCTTC
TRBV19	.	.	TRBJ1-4	CASMRAPNEKLFF	TGTGCCAGTATGAGGGCACCTAATGAAAAACTGTTTTTT
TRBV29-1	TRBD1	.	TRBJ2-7	CSVTGVGDEQYF	TGCAGCGTGACAGGGGTCGGAGACGAGCAGTACTTC
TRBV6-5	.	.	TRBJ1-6	CASRFDSARGSPLHF	TGTGCCAGCAGGTTCGACTCCGCAAGGGGTTCACCCCTCCACTTT
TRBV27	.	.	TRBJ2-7	CASSLKDRYEQYF	TGTGCCAGCAGTTTAAAGGACAGATACGAGCAGTACTTC
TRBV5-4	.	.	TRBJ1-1	CASSHQNTEAFF	TGTGCCAGCAGCCATCAAAACACTGAAGCTTTCTTT
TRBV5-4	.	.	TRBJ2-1	CASRLDRERHNEQFF	TGTGCCAGCAGACTTGACAGAGAACGACACAATGAGCAGTTCTTC